This T cell receptor (beta chain) emerged from a study of metastatic and nonmetastatic thyroid tumors. The V segment lost 6 bases and the J segment 1 base; nucleotides outside the gene matches: 10. CDR1 is DFQATT, CDR2 SNEGSKA, per germline (reference sequence). This CDR3 has 16 amino acids. TCRdb re-clonotyped the PCR reads via MiXCR. The repertoire holds about 6,700 clones, with roughly 30% as singletons. Each patient went into thyroid surgery without having received any treatment. The material sequenced was adjacent normal tissue. This TCR was recovered from a female donor with papillary thyroid cancer or a benign thyroid nodule (not recorded which). Some clones in this sample may be carry-over from other donors' samples. The V call is TRBV20-1, the J call TRBJ2-3, with TRBD2 matching over 10 bases. This CDR3 reads CSAESRLAGGTDTQYF. The CDR3 region has the DNA TGCAGTGCCGAGTCCCGCCTAGCGGGGGGCACAGATACGCAGTATTTT.